These 9 T cell receptor beta chains were sequenced from one sample in a study of post-analysis software for immune sequencing data (dated by TCRdb to about 2015). Points the paper makes about the study in general: Four or five TRBV segments, including TRBV5-6, TRBV5-1 and TRBV20-1, were significantly more frequent in patients than controls.

The library was generated by PCR. Reads for this sample came from an Illumina HiSeq 2500. Unique molecular identifiers were incorporated into TCR beta cDNA libraries to reduce PCR and sequencing biases. TCRdb redid the processing of the public reads, applying fastp at Q25 and MiXCR, and retained in-frame beta chains. Here each entry gathers all rows of one CDR3 protein and keeps the most common genes and DNA. The sample table records 650,000 to 850,000 distinct CDR3 sequences; 53% of these occur just once. The top ten clones comprise approximately 4.2% of the sample. For these receptors, no antigen is known. Sequenced material: blood. The receptor source for this set is a girl between 10 and 17 years old with multiple sclerosis.

The chain employs TRBV7-3 and TRBJ2-1; D gene uncertain. Deletions cut 5 bases from V and 0 bases from J, with 5 bases between. CDR1 is SGHTA, CDR2 FQGTGA, per germline. The CDR3 loop spans 13 amino acids. In DNA, the CDR3 is TGTGCCAGCAGCGCTTACTCCTACAATGAGCAGTTCTTC. This translates into CASSAYSYNEQFF.

This clonotype was seen more than once but under ten times. The chain employs TRBV6-5 and TRBJ2-7, with TRBD1 identical over 7 bases. Per the germline V gene, CDR1 is MNHEY and CDR2 is SVGAGI. The CDR3 sequence is 14 residues long. V trimming: 6 bases; J trimming: 2 bases; junction bases outside the gene matches: 7. This chain's CDR3 is CASSRQGSPYEQYF. DNA of the CDR3: TGTGCCAGCAGCCGACAGGGAAGTCCCTACGAGCAGTACTTC.

V and J are TRBV2 and TRBJ2-7; tentatively, D is TRBD1 (6 bases). This CDR3 contains 13 residues. The V end was cut by 4 bases, the J end by 2 bases, with 9 bases between. Germline assignment: CDR1 SNHLY and CDR2 FYNNEI. The CDR3 reads CASSGQVTYEQYF. The CDR3 DNA follows: TGTGCCAGCAGTGGACAGGTGACCTACGAGCAGTACTTC.

This chain joins TRBV12-3 or TRBV12-4 and TRBJ1-1; weak D call: TRBD1 (5 bases). Deletions cut 1 base from V and 7 bases from J, with 10 bases between. CDR3 length: 13 residues. The CDR3 reads CASSLERQIEAFF. DNA for the CDR3: TGTGCCAGCAGTTTAGAGCGACAGATTGAAGCTTTCTTT.

This clonotype showed up just a few times. This rearrangement joins TRBV7-3 to TRBJ2-3, with a weak D call TRBD1 (7 bases). CDR3 length: 17 amino acids. Germline CDR1 and CDR2: SGHTA and FQGTGA. V shed 2 bases and J shed 5 bases, with 20 bases lying between them. The CDR3 DNA follows: TGTGCCAGCAGCTTACTTCCACAGGGGAGGCGAGGAGATACGCAGTATTTT. This translates into CASSLLPQGRRGDTQYF.

The chain carries TRBV6-1 and TRBJ2-1; D assignment may be TRBD1 or TRBD2 (6 bases each). V was pared by 0 bases and J by 2 bases, with 11 bases between. This CDR3 spans 16 amino acids. Germline assignment: CDR1 MNHNS and CDR2 SASEGT. The CDR3 coding sequence is TGTGCCAGCAGTGAAGCCTTCGGGGGCGCCTACAATGAGCAGTTCTTC. Its protein product is CASSEAFGGAYNEQFF.

The V call is TRBV20-1, the J call TRBJ2-2, with TRBD2 as a possible D gene (6 bases). Trimming took off 2 bases at V and 0 bases at J, with 16 bases between the two ends. This CDR3 is 17 amino acids long. Germline V gene data show CDR1 as DFQATT and CDR2 as SNEGSKA (reference sequence). The chain's CDR3 is CSARYMGGGPNTGELFF. DNA for the CDR3: TGCAGTGCTAGATACATGGGGGGAGGACCGAACACCGGGGAGCTGTTTTTT.

The rearrangement joins TRBV20-1 to TRBJ2-7; tentatively, D is TRBD1 or TRBD2 (5 bases each). The length of the CDR3 is 13 residues. The germline gives CDR1 DFQATT, CDR2 SNEGSKA (reference sequence). Trimming removed 6 bases at V and 3 bases at J, with 15 bases between. CDR3 coding DNA: TGCAGTGCAGAGGGGCCATTTAACTACGAGCAGTACTTC. Translation: CSAEGPFNYEQYF.

This clonotype was counted at least ten times. This chain joins TRBV5-1 and TRBJ2-7; perhaps TRBD2 as D (6 bases). Trimming left V 4 bases short and J 0 bases short, with 20 bases between. Germline CDR1 is SGHRS and CDR2 is YFSETQ. The CDR3 is made up of 17 amino acids. CDR3 region: CASSQGLLVWSSYEQYF. The CDR3 DNA reads TGCGCCAGCAGCCAGGGACTGCTCGTCTGGAGCTCCTACGAGCAGTACTTC.